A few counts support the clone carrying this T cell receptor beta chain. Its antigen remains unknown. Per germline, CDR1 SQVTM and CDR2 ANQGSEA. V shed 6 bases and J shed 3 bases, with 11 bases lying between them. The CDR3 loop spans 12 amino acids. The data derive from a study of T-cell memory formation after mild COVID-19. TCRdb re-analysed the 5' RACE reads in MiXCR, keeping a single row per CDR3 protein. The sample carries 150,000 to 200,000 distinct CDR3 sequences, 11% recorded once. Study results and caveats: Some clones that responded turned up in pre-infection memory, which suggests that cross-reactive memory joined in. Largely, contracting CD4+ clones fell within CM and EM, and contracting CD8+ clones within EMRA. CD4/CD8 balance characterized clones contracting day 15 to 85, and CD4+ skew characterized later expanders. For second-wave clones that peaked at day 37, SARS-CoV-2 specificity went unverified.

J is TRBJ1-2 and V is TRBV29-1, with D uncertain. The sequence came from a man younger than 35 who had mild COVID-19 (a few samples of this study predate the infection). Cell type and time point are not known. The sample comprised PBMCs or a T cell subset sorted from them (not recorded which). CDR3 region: CSVLTEHYGYTF. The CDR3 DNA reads TGCAGCGTCCTTACAGAGCACTATGGCTACACCTTC.